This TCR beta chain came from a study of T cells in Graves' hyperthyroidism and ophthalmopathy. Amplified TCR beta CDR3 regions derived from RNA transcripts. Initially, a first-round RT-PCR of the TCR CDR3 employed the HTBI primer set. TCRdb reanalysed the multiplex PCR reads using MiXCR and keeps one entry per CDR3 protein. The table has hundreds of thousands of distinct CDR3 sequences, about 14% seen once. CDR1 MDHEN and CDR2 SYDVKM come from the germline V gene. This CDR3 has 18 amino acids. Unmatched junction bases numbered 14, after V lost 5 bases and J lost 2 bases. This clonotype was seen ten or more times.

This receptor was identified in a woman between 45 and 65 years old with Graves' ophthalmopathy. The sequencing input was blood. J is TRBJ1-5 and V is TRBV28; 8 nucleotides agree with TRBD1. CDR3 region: CASSTWTGTGKGNQPQHF. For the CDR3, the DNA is TGTGCCAGCAGTACGTGGACAGGGACGGGAAAAGGCAATCAGCCCCAGCATTTT.